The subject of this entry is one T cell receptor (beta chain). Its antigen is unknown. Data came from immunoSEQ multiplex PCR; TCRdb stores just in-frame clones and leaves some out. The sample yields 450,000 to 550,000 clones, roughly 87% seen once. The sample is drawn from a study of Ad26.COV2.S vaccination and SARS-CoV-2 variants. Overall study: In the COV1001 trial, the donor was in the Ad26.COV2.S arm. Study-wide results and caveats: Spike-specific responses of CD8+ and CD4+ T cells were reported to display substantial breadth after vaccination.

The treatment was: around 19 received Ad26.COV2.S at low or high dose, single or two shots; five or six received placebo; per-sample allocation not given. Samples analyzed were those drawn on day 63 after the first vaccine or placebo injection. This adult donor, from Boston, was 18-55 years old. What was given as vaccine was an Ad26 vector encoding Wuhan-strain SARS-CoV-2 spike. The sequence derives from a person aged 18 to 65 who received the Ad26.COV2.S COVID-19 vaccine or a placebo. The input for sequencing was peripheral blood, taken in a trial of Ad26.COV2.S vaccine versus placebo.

In nucleotides, the CDR3 is TGTGCCAGCAGCTATCAGTTTCCGAGCACCGGGGAGCTGTTTTTT. Amino acids: CASSYQFPSTGELFF. The chain recombines TRBV2 with TRBJ2-2; no definite D call. The CDR3 runs to 15 residues. V lost 6 bases to trimming and J lost 4 bases, with 15 bases between them. The germline gives CDR1 SNHLY, CDR2 FYNNEI.